These 11 T cell receptor beta chains were sequenced from one sample in a study of blood T cell repertoires in COVID-19. Produced via immunoSEQ multiplex PCR; TCRdb's table is partial and in-frame only. The sample holds more than 300,000 clones, around 86% seen once. Material: PBMCs or T cells enriched from blood (not recorded which). Receptors originate from a woman in her forties or fifties who had recovered from COVID-19.

The rearrangement joins TRBV27 to TRBJ2-1, with D tentatively TRBD1 (6 bases). Germline CDR1 reads MNHEY; CDR2 reads SMNVEV (reference sequence). The V gene lost 7 bases and the J gene lost 4 bases, with 17 bases spanning the gap. The CDR3 totals 15 residues. The CDR3 DNA reads as TGTGCCAGCACCCCGTTGGACAGTAATTACAATGAGCAGTTCTTC. It yields the protein CASTPLDSNYNEQFF.

V and J are TRBV10-3 and TRBJ1-1, with no clear D. The germline V gene has CDR1 ENHRY and CDR2 SYGVKD. Trimming removed 3 bases from V and 3 bases from J, with 11 bases in between. This CDR3 has 14 amino acids. In nucleotides, the CDR3 is TGTGCCATCAGTGATCCGGGGTTGGACACTGAAGCTTTCTTT. It encodes CAISDPGLDTEAFF.

V usage is TRBV11-3 and J usage is TRBJ2-3; D call uncertain. The CDR3 has 12 residues. Trimming pared 7 bases from V and 7 bases from J, leaving 12 bases between. Germline-derived CDR1 and CDR2 are SGHNT and YENEEA. CDR3 nucleotides: TGTGCCAGCACCACCTATACTAATACGCAGTATTTT. It yields the protein CASTTYTNTQYF.

This clone was observed a few times. The sample has other DNA sequences that encode this CDR3 too. This chain uses TRBV27 with TRBJ1-5; 9 bases are a match to TRBD1. The J segment lost 4 bases and the V segment lost 5 bases, leaving 3 bases of the junction unmatched. The CDR3 has 14 amino acids. CDR1 is MNHEY, CDR2 SMNVEV, per germline (reference sequence). This chain's CDR3 is CASSPGTGNQPQHF. The CDR3 region has the DNA TGTGCCAGCAGTCCGGGGACAGGGAATCAGCCCCAGCATTTT.

As to this clone: The same CDR3 is also encoded by other DNA sequences in this sample. This chain links TRBV5-1 with TRBJ1-3; 7 nucleotides align to TRBD1. V lost 5 bases to trimming and J lost 0 bases; unmatched junction nucleotides: 5. Germline loops: CDR1 SGHRS, CDR2 YFSETQ. The CDR3 length is 15 residues. CDR3 sequence (DNA): TGCGCCAGCAGTCTGGACAGGAGCTCTGGAAACACCATATATTTT. Translating it yields CASSLDRSSGNTIYF.

The chain joins TRBV5-5 to TRBJ1-4; 7 nucleotides line up with TRBD1. This CDR3 is built from 15 residues. Germline V gene lookup returns CDR1 SGHKS and CDR2 YYEKEE (reference sequence). With V trimmed by 4 bases and J by 3 bases, 6 bases remained unmatched. The CDR3: CASSPTGTANEKLFF. For the CDR3, the DNA is TGTGCCAGCAGCCCAACCGGGACAGCTAATGAAAAACTGTTTTTT.

As for this clone: At the DNA level, this CDR3 is encoded by other sequences in the same sample as well. V and J are TRBV9 and TRBJ2-2, with D possibly being TRBD2 (6 bases). Germline CDR1 reads SGDLS; CDR2 reads YYNGEE. V dropped 2 bases and J dropped 4 bases, with 9 bases sitting between them. The CDR3 contains 14 residues. The CDR3: CASSVGGGTGELFF. CDR3 DNA sequence: TGTGCCAGCAGCGTGGGGGGAGGCACCGGGGAGCTGTTTTTT.

The V gene is TRBV5-5, the J gene TRBJ1-6, with 9 bases matching TRBD1. The ends lost 2 bases at V and 9 bases at J; junction bases unmatched: 6. Germline lookup yields CDR1 SGHKS and CDR2 YYEKEE (reference sequence). The CDR3 consists of 15 residues. The CDR3 loop is CASSFQTGGISPLHF. The CDR3 DNA reads as TGTGCCAGCAGCTTTCAGACAGGGGGAATTTCACCCCTCCACTTT.

A remark on this clone: Other DNA sequences in this sample translate to the same CDR3. V and J are TRBV6-5 and TRBJ1-2, with 8 bases aligning to TRBD1. This CDR3 spans 12 amino acids. CDR1 MNHEY and CDR2 SVGAGI come from the germline V gene. V shed 6 bases and J 4 bases; nucleotides not matched to a gene: 1. DNA of the CDR3: TGTGCCAGCAGAACAGGGGGCTATGGCTACACCTTC. Amino acids: CASRTGGYGYTF.

J is TRBJ2-1 and V is TRBV4-2, with D perhaps TRBD1 (6 bases). CDR3 length equals 16 residues. V lost 0 bases and J 8 bases, leaving 17 bases between the germline ends. Germline V lookup: CDR1 LGHNA, CDR2 YNFKEQ. CDR3: CASSQDWAGAGYEQFF. Written as DNA, the CDR3 is TGTGCCAGCAGCCAAGATTGGGCAGGGGCGGGCTATGAGCAGTTCTTC.

The chain joins TRBV7-2 to TRBJ2-3; D not certain. This CDR3 spans 14 amino acids. Trimming shortened V by 5 bases and J by 2 bases, and 11 bases separated the two germline ends. The V gene's germline CDR1 is SGHTA and CDR2 FQGNSA. The CDR3 DNA reads as TGTGCCAGCAGCCCCCCCGTTTCCACAGATACGCAGTATTTT. Amino acid sequence: CASSPPVSTDTQYF.